These 29 T cell receptor beta chains came from one sample sequenced in a study of early T cells in non-severe SARS-CoV-2 infection. TCRdb fed the 5' RACE reads into MiXCR, producing one record per CDR3 protein. The sample lists some 71,000 distinct CDR3 sequences, 10% seen once, with 15% to 18% in the top ten. This specimen was whole blood, taken at baseline. These TCRs come from an adult who was a healthcare worker with PCR-confirmed SARS-CoV-2 infection or an uninfected control (not recorded which).

This clonotype is categorized as medium-sized. The chain has TRBV4-1 and TRBJ2-7; 8 nucleotides line up with TRBD1. The CDR3 consists of 15 residues. CDR1 and CDR2 (germline): MGHRA, YSYEKL. The J segment lost 5 bases and the V segment lost 0 bases, leaving 6 bases of the junction unmatched. CDR3 bases: TGCGCCAGCAGCCAAGATGGGACAGGTCGAAACGAGCAGTACTTC. It encodes CASSQDGTGRNEQYF.

This clonotype was counted a few times. The CDR3 loop is CASSLEQGKETQYF. The CDR3 DNA reads TGTGCCAGCAGCTTGGAACAGGGGAAAGAGACCCAGTACTTC. The rearrangement uses TRBV5-6 and TRBJ2-5, with 7 nucleotides matching TRBD1. The CDR3 covers 14 residues. Losses at the gene ends were 0 bases for V and 3 bases for J; bases not matched to a gene: 2. CDR1 and CDR2 (germline): SGHDT, YYEEEE.

The table lists this clonotype with a few counts. The chain uses TRBV7-2 and TRBJ2-1; D may be TRBD2 (5 bases). The CDR3 runs 16 residues. Germline V gene data show CDR1 as SGHTA and CDR2 as FQGNSA. With 5 bases removed from V and 0 bases from J, the gap between germline ends came to 14 bases. CDR3 in DNA: TGTGCCAGCAGCCCACCGGGAAATCCCTCCTACAATGAGCAGTTCTTC. Protein product: CASSPPGNPSYNEQFF.

This clonotype was picked up many times. The chain employs TRBV12-3 or TRBV12-4 and TRBJ1-2; D gene unclear. V was clipped by 1 base and J by 8 bases, with 11 bases between them. The CDR3 loop spans 13 amino acids. CDR3 sequence: CASSLESVGGYTF. CDR3 nucleotides: TGTGCCAGCAGTTTAGAGAGCGTTGGCGGCTACACCTTC.

This clonotype turned up a few times. The rearrangement uses TRBV28 and TRBJ1-1, with D uncertain. V lost 8 bases to trimming and J lost 0 bases, with 13 bases between them. CDR3 length equals 14 residues. CDR1 MDHEN and CDR2 SYDVKM come from the germline V gene. For the CDR3, the DNA is TGTGCCAGCTGCAGTACCTTCATGAACACTGAAGCTTTCTTT. This translates into CASCSTFMNTEAFF.

A few counts support this clonotype. This chain connects TRBV9 to TRBJ2-1; maybe TRBD2 (6 bases). CDR1 is SGDLS and CDR2 is YYNGEE in the germline V gene. Trimming left V 4 bases short and J 0 bases short, with 17 bases between. This CDR3 comprises 17 residues. CDR3 sequence (DNA): TGTGCCAGCAGCCTACGGGGGAGGTATAGCTCCTACAATGAGCAGTTCTTC. Residues: CASSLRGRYSSYNEQFF.

This clonotype has a handful of counts. V is TRBV5-4 and J is TRBJ1-6, with D unclear. Germline CDR1 and CDR2: SGHNT and YYREEE (reference sequence). Trimming took off 1 base at V and 2 bases at J, with 10 bases between the two ends. The CDR3 is 16 amino acids. As DNA, the CDR3 is TGTGCCAGCAGCTTGTATATGGCGGCCTATAATTCACCCCTCCACTTT. Protein sequence: CASSLYMAAYNSPLHF.

This clonotype is judged medium-sized. The chain employs TRBV6-2 or TRBV6-3 and TRBJ2-7; 9 nucleotides line up with TRBD2. Unmatched junction bases numbered 6, after V lost 0 bases and J lost 3 bases. The CDR3 covers 16 residues. Germline CDR1 MNHEY, CDR2 SVGEGT. The CDR3, as DNA: TGTGCCAGCAGTTACTCGAGTAGCGGGAGTTTCTACGAGCAGTACTTC. Protein: CASSYSSSGSFYEQYF.

J is TRBJ1-4 and V is TRBV6-2 or TRBV6-3; D gene unclear. V lost 5 bases and J lost 0, with 10 bases in between. CDR3 length equals 15 residues. Per germline, CDR1 MNHEY and CDR2 SVGEGT. The CDR3 loop reads CASSDHSATNEKLFF. The CDR3 nucleotides read TGTGCCAGCAGTGATCACAGCGCAACTAATGAAAAACTGTTTTTT.

The CDR3 region has the DNA TGTGCCACCAGCAGAGTTGGGGCCGCCGGGGAGCTGTTTTTT. This gives the protein CATSRVGAAGELFF. The chain combines TRBV15 with TRBJ2-2, with TRBD1 as a possible D gene (5 bases). V was shortened by 1 base and J by 6 bases, with 9 bases between the two germline ends. The CDR3 length is 14 residues. In germline, CDR1 is LNHNV, CDR2 YYDKDF (reference sequence).

The J gene is TRBJ2-3, the V gene TRBV12-3 or TRBV12-4, with TRBD1 as a possible D gene (5 bases). This CDR3 spans 14 amino acids. Trimming stripped 3 bases from V and 5 bases from J, with 12 bases between. CDR3 DNA: TGTGCCAGCAGTTTCGGCAGGGTTGGAGATACGCAGTATTTT. This codes for CASSFGRVGDTQYF.

This clonotype showed up many times. The rearrangement links TRBV27 to TRBJ2-1, with 13 bases aligning to TRBD2. Germline assignment: CDR1 MNHEY and CDR2 SMNVEV (reference sequence). The V and J ends lost 6 bases and 9 bases, in that order; junction bases with no gene match: 20. The CDR3 covers 19 residues. The CDR3 region has the DNA TGTGCCAGCAGACAACCGGGACTAGCGGGACCAATGTCCAGTGGTGAGCAGTTCTTC. Its translation is CASRQPGLAGPMSSGEQFF.

The chain couples TRBV20-1 to TRBJ2-7, with D hard to call. The CDR3 covers 14 residues. Looked up from germline, CDR1 is DFQATT and CDR2 is SNEGSKA (reference sequence). V was clipped by 6 bases and J by 0 bases, with 15 bases between them. CDR3 region: CSAPSETLSYEQYF. The CDR3 region has the DNA TGCAGTGCCCCAAGCGAAACCCTCTCCTACGAGCAGTACTTC.

This clonotype has a handful of counts. The V call is TRBV20-1, the J call TRBJ2-5; possibly TRBD1 for D (6 bases). Germline CDR1 is DFQATT and CDR2 is SNEGSKA (reference sequence). The CDR3 runs to 17 residues. The V and J ends lost 3 bases and 4 bases respectively, with 24 bases between them. For the CDR3, the DNA is TGCAGTGCTAGGGCCGGACTTCGGGACAAGTTAAGAGAGACCCAGTACTTC. Encoded protein: CSARAGLRDKLRETQYF.

This clonotype was detected a few times. V usage is TRBV7-2 and J usage is TRBJ2-7, with TRBD1 identical over 7 bases. Unmatched junction bases numbered 3, after V lost 4 bases and J lost 0 bases. The CDR3 consists of 14 residues. Looked up from germline, CDR1 is SGHTA and CDR2 is FQGNSA. Here the CDR3 DNA reads TGTGCCAGCAGCTGGGACAGAAGCTCCTACGAGCAGTACTTC. This translates into CASSWDRSSYEQYF.

V usage is TRBV20-1 and J usage is TRBJ2-6; unclear D gene. Looked up from germline, CDR1 is DFQATT and CDR2 is SNEGSKA (reference sequence). The CDR3 is made up of 14 amino acids. V shed 5 bases and J shed 0 bases, with 8 bases lying between them. CDR3 in amino acids: CSALRSSGANVLTF. The CDR3 DNA reads TGCAGTGCTTTGCGCAGCTCTGGGGCCAACGTCCTGACTTTC.

This clonotype was seen more than once but under ten times. The chain couples TRBV28 to TRBJ2-7; D tentatively fits TRBD1 or TRBD2 (5 bases each). The germline V gene has CDR1 MDHEN and CDR2 SYDVKM. The CDR3 runs to 14 residues. With 4 bases removed from V and 2 bases from J, the gap between germline ends came to 12 bases. CDR3 DNA: TGTGCCAGCAGTTCCGGGACCCCTCCCTACGAGCAGTACTTC. The encoded protein is CASSSGTPPYEQYF.

This clonotype was counted only a few times. The rearrangement uses TRBV15 and TRBJ2-1; TRBD2 is a possible D gene (5 bases). The CDR3 loop spans 12 amino acids. Germline-derived CDR1 and CDR2 are LNHNV and YYDKDF (reference sequence). V was clipped by 4 bases and J by 12 bases, with 13 bases between them. The CDR3 loop reads CATSMDRGGQFF. DNA for the CDR3: TGTGCCACCAGCATGGACCGGGGTGGGCAGTTCTTC.

The chain joins TRBV7-6 to TRBJ1-2; a possible D gene is TRBD1 (6 bases). The V end was cut by 4 bases, the J end by 3 bases, with 9 bases between. This CDR3 has 13 residues. The germline V gene encodes CDR1 SGHVS and CDR2 FNYEAQ. The CDR3 nucleotides read TGTGCCAGCAGCTCCCGGACAGACTATGGCTACACCTTC. Residues: CASSSRTDYGYTF.

This clonotype was seen repeatedly, ten times or more. The chain recombines TRBV30 with TRBJ1-4, with D possibly TRBD1 on 5 matching bases. V lost 0 bases to trimming and J lost 7 bases, with 15 bases between them. Germline V gene sequence: CDR1 GTSNPN, CDR2 SVGIG (reference sequence). The CDR3 runs to 15 residues. As DNA, the CDR3 is TGTGCCTGGAGTGTACTGGGGCAGGCCGGTGAAAAACTGTTTTTT. Translating gives CAWSVLGQAGEKLFF.

There are many counts of this clonotype. The genes are TRBV9 and TRBJ2-7; D call uncertain. This CDR3 comprises 13 residues. Germline values: CDR1 SGDLS, CDR2 YYNGEE. Trimming stripped 4 bases from V and 3 bases from J, with 11 bases between. This CDR3 is CASSPSLFYEQYF. In DNA, the CDR3 is TGTGCCAGCAGCCCCTCATTATTCTACGAGCAGTACTTC.

This clonotype was observed many times. The V call is TRBV12-3 or TRBV12-4, the J call TRBJ2-5, with 8 bases that match TRBD2. V lost 8 bases and J lost 3; bases outside the gene matches: 8. The CDR3 has 14 amino acids. The CDR3 loop is CASGATSGEETQYF. CDR3 DNA sequence: TGTGCCAGCGGTGCTACTAGCGGTGAAGAGACCCAGTACTTC.

This clonotype was found many times. The rearrangement joins TRBV12-5 to TRBJ2-5, with a tentative D call TRBD2 (5 bases). Per germline, CDR1 LGHNT and CDR2 FRNRAP. The CDR3 runs to 13 residues. Trimming left V 6 bases short and J 5 bases short, with 13 bases between. CDR3 nucleotide sequence: TGTGCTAGTGGAAGAGAGGGTCCGGAGACCCAGTACTTC. Its protein product is CASGREGPETQYF. Supplemented by reference TRBV12-5 and TRBJ2-5, the full variable domain reads DARVTQTPRHKVTEMGQEVTMRCQPILGHNTVFWYRQTMMQGLELLAYFRNRAPLDDSGMPKDRFSAEMPDATLATLKIQPSEPRDSAVYFCASGREGPETQYFGPGTRLLVL.

The sample holds many counts of this clonotype. The chain has TRBV24-1 and TRBJ2-1; 9 bases fit TRBD1. The CDR3 spans 16 residues. CDR1 is KGHDR, CDR2 SFDVKD, per germline. The ends lost 2 bases at V and 7 bases at J; junction bases unmatched: 8. The DNA for the CDR3 is TGTGCCACCAGTGATTCCGGGACAGGGACGGAGAATGAGCAGTTCTTC. Translated, it gives CATSDSGTGTENEQFF.

This clonotype was observed at least ten times. This chain joins TRBV9 and TRBJ1-5; D not resolved. Trimming pared 3 bases from V and 0 bases from J, leaving 7 bases between. CDR1 and CDR2 (germline): SGDLS, YYNGEE. The CDR3 is 14 residues long. The chain's CDR3 is CASSGGYSNQPQHF. CDR3 coding DNA: TGTGCCAGCAGCGGGGGATATAGCAATCAGCCCCAGCATTTT. The whole variable domain, remainder taken from reference TRBV9 and TRBJ1-5, is DSGVTQTPKHLITATGQRVTLRCSPRSGDLSVYWYQQSLDQGLQFLIQYYNGEERAKGNILERFSAQQFPDLHSELNLSSLELGDSALYFCASSGGYSNQPQHFGDGTRLSIL.

To note about this clonotype: A much larger clonotype is one base distant, so this may be a read error. For the CDR3, the DNA is TGCACCAGCAGTGAGGGGCAGCCGACCGGTACGCAGTATTTT. Protein product: CTSSEGQPTGTQYF. This chain uses TRBV10-2 with TRBJ2-3; D may match TRBD1 or TRBD2 (5 bases each). Germline CDR1 reads WSHSY; CDR2 reads SAAADI. The CDR3 consists of 14 residues.

This clonotype was counted between two and nine times. CDR3 in DNA: TGTGCCAGCAGCTTGGACAGGGGATATGGCTACACCTTC. Amino acid sequence: CASSLDRGYGYTF. The genes are TRBV5-4 and TRBJ1-2, with 7 bases aligning to TRBD1. The CDR3 is 13 amino acids. Trimming at V came to 0 bases and at J to 5 bases, leaving 1 base not matched to a gene. The germline CDR1 and CDR2 sequences are SGHNT and YYREEE (reference sequence).

This clonotype was seen many times. The V gene is TRBV20-1, the J gene TRBJ1-5; D remains ambiguous. From germline, CDR1 is DFQATT and CDR2 SNEGSKA (reference sequence). The ends were cut back, 1 base at V and 4 bases at J, with 8 bases in the middle. The CDR3 totals 13 residues. CDR3 bases: TGCAGTGCTAGAGGTGCGGTGAATCAGCCCCAGCATTTT. This sequence encodes CSARGAVNQPQHF.

This clonotype was recorded at least ten times. V gene TRBV27 combines with J gene TRBJ2-7; no definite D call. The V end was cut by 7 bases, the J end by 6 bases, with 7 bases between. The CDR3 has 10 residues. CDR1 and CDR2 (germline): MNHEY, SMNVEV (reference sequence). CDR3 bases: TGTGCCAGCAAACCGGGCGAGCAGTACTTC. Its translation is CASKPGEQYF.